This T cell receptor (beta chain) stems from a study of shared clonotypes between healthy human individuals. The repertoire was sequenced with immunoSEQ multiplex PCR; TCRdb's copy has only in-frame clones and lacks some. The sample has roughly 850,000 clones; just over 95% are singletons. Naive CD8 cells lacked CD45RO and underwent positive selection for CCR7, leaving out terminally differentiated effector memory CD45RA+ cells. The TCR was taken from a man younger than 45 in good health. Sequences were obtained from naive CD8+ T cells sorted from blood.

CDR3 sequence (DNA): TGTGCCAGCAGTCCTTTCGGGGACTTCTACGAGCAGTACTTC. Its protein product is CASSPFGDFYEQYF. The chain is built from TRBV7-9 and TRBJ2-7, with D possibly being TRBD2 (6 bases). Germline CDR1 is SEHNR and CDR2 is FQNEAQ (reference sequence). This CDR3 is 14 amino acids long. V lost 6 bases to trimming and J lost 3 bases, with 15 bases between them.